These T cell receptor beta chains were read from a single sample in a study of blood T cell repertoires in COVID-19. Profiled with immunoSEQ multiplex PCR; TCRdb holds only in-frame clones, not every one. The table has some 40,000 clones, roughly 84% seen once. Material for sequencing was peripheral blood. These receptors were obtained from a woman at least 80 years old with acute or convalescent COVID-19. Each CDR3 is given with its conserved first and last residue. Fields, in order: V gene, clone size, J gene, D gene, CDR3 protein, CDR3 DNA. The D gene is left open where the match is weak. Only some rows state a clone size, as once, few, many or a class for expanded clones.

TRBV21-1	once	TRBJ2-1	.	CASSKETGALNEQFF	TGTGCCAGCAGCAAAGAGACGGGAGCTCTTAATGAGCAGTTCTTC
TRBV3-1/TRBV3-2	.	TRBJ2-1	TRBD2	CASSQGASGRATEQFF	TGTGCCAGCAGCCAAGGGGCTAGCGGGAGGGCCACTGAGCAGTTCTTC
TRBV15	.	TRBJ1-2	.	CATSFTVSYGYTF	TGTGCCACCAGCTTTACAGTTAGTTATGGCTACACCTTC
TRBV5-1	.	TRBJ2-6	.	CASSLLATGANVLTF	TGCGCCAGCAGCTTGTTAGCCACGGGGGCCAACGTCCTGACTTTC
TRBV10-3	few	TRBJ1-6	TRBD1	CAISESTGSSPLHF	TGTGCCATCAGTGAGTCGACAGGGAGTTCACCCCTCCACTTT
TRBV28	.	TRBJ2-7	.	CASSLSGSPAPYEQYF	TGTGCCAGCAGTTTATCCGGGAGCCCCGCACCCTACGAGCAGTACTTC
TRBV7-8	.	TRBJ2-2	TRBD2	CASSLGLAGGLGTGELFF	TGTGCCAGCAGCTTAGGACTAGCGGGAGGGCTGGGCACCGGGGAGCTGTTTTTT
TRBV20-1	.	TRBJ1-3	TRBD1	CSASPNRGGGNTIYF	TGCAGTGCTAGTCCCAACAGGGGGGGTGGAAACACCATATATTTT
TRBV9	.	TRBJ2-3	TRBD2	CASSTSGRADTQYF	TGTGCCAGCAGCACGAGCGGGAGAGCAGATACGCAGTATTTT
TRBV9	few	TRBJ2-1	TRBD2	CASSVDVASGIPGEQFF	TGTGCCAGCAGCGTAGACGTGGCTAGCGGGATACCGGGAGAGCAGTTCTTC
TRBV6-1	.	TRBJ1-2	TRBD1	CASSDTAYRGPNYGYTF	TGTGCCAGCAGTGATACAGCCTACAGGGGTCCTAACTATGGCTACACCTTC
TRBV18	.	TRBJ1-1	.	CATLYLGGSTEAFF	TGTGCCACCCTCTATCTTGGGGGGAGCACTGAAGCTTTCTTT
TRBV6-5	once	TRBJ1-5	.	CASSYSYSGNQPQHF	TGTGCCAGCAGTTACTCTTACAGTGGCAATCAGCCCCAGCATTTT
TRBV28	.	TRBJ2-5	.	CASRRDRSRIQETQYF	TGTGCCAGCAGGCGAGACAGATCTCGAATTCAAGAGACCCAGTACTTC
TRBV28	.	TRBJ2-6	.	CASGEEESGANVLTF	TGTGCCAGCGGGGAGGAGGAGTCTGGGGCCAACGTCCTGACTTTC
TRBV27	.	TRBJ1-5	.	CASRQQGPLWPQHF	TGTGCCAGCAGGCAACAGGGACCCTTGTGGCCCCAGCATTTT
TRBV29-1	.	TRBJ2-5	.	CSVEGLVAWETQYF	TGCAGCGTTGAAGGTTTAGTAGCTTGGGAGACCCAGTACTTC
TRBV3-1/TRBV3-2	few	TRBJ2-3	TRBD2	CASKVAGGADTQYF	TGTGCCAGCAAAGTGGCGGGGGGAGCAGATACGCAGTATTTT
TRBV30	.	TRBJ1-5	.	CAWSQASGNQPQHF	TGTGCCTGGAGTCAAGCATCGGGCAATCAGCCCCAGCATTTT
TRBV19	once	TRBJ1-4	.	CASSSTGRVNEKLFF	TGTGCCAGTAGTTCAACAGGGCGCGTTAATGAAAAACTGTTTTTT
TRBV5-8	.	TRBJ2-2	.	CASSLDRNTGELFF	TGTGCCAGCAGCTTGGACAGGAACACCGGGGAGCTGTTTTTT
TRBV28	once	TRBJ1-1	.	CASNAPQAEAFF	TGTGCCAGCAACGCTCCCCAGGCTGAAGCTTTCTTT
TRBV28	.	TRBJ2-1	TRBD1	CASSFAFGTGVVDEQFF	TGTGCCAGCAGTTTCGCTTTTGGGACAGGGGTTGTGGATGAGCAGTTCTTC
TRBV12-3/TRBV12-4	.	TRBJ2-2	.	CASSQNKAGELFF	TGTGCCAGCAGTCAGAATAAAGCCGGGGAGCTGTTTTTT
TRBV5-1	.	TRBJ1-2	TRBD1	CASSRRTGDYGYTF	TGCGCCAGCAGCCGACGGACAGGAGACTATGGCTACACCTTC
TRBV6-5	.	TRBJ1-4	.	CAGRASGREKLFF	TGTGCCGGCCGGGCGTCGGGGAGAGAAAAACTGTTTTTT
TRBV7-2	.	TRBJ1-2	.	CASSARTENYGYTF	TGTGCCAGCAGCGCCCGGACAGAGAACTATGGCTACACCTTC
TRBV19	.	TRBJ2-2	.	CASRGQGSVGELFF	TGTGCCAGTCGGGGACAAGGTTCAGTCGGGGAGCTGTTTTTT
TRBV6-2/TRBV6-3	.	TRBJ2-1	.	CASSISLSGGSYNEQFF	TGTGCCAGCAGCATCAGTCTTAGCGGAGGCTCCTACAATGAGCAGTTCTTC
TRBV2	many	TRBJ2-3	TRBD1	CASNEGQVLPDTQYF	TGTGCCAGCAACGAGGGACAGGTCTTACCAGATACGCAGTATTTT
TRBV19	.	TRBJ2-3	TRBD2	CASKLREADTQYF	TGTGCCAGTAAGTTGCGGGAGGCTGATACGCAGTATTTT
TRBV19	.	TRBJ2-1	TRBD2	CASSPGTSGRDEQFF	TGTGCCAGTAGTCCCGGGACTAGCGGGAGGGATGAGCAGTTCTTC
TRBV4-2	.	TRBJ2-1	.	CASSQEQGTYNEQFF	TGTGCCAGCAGCCAAGAGCAGGGTACATACAATGAGCAGTTCTTC
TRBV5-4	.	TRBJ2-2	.	CASSLDRVGELFF	TGTGCCAGCAGCTTGGACAGGGTCGGGGAGCTGTTTTTT
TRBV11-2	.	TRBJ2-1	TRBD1	CASSEQGPRDEQFF	TGTGCCAGCAGCGAACAGGGGCCGCGGGATGAGCAGTTCTTC
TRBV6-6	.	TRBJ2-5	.	CASSSPGGRQETQYF	TGTGCCAGCAGTAGTCCCGGAGGTCGTCAAGAGACCCAGTACTTC
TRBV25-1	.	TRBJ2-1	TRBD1	CASSESGTGSVREQFF	TGTGCCAGCAGTGAATCCGGGACAGGGTCAGTGAGAGAGCAGTTCTTC
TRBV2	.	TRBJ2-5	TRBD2	CASSEGTAGVGETQYF	TGTGCCAGCAGTGAGGGAACCGCGGGGGTTGGCGAGACCCAGTACTTC
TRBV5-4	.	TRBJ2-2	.	CASSGSFNTGELFF	TGTGCCAGCAGCGGGAGCTTCAACACCGGGGAGCTGTTTTTT
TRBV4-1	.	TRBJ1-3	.	CASSQEPTGPSGNTIYF	TGCGCCAGCAGCCAAGAACCGACAGGACCCTCTGGAAACACCATATATTTT
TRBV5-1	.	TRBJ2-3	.	CASSLQGTDTQYF	TGCGCCAGCAGCTTGCAGGGTACAGATACGCAGTATTTT
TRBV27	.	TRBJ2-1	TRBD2	CASSSGFAGGGEQFF	TGTGCCAGCAGTTCGGGATTCGCGGGAGGTGGGGAGCAGTTCTTC
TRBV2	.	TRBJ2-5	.	CASGKRRQETQYF	TGTGCCAGTGGGAAGCGGCGCCAAGAGACCCAGTACTTC
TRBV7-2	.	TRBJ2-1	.	CASSGDSPLNNEQFF	TGTGCCAGCAGCGGCGACAGTCCGTTGAACAATGAGCAGTTCTTC
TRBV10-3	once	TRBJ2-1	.	CAIGLQGSYNEQFF	TGTGCCATCGGATTACAGGGTTCCTACAATGAGCAGTTCTTC
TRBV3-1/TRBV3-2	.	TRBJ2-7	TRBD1	CASSQELGQVYEQYF	TGTGCCAGCAGCCAAGAATTGGGACAGGTATACGAGCAGTACTTC
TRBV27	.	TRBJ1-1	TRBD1	CASSLDRGTEAFF	TGTGCCAGCAGTTTAGACAGGGGGACTGAAGCTTTCTTT
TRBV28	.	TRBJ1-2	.	CASNSYYGYTF	TGTGCCAGCAACTCTTACTATGGCTACACCTTC
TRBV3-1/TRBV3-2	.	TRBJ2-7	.	CASTPSQGAPYEQYF	TGTGCCAGCACCCCATCCCAGGGTGCCCCCTACGAGCAGTACTTC
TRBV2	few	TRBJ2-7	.	CPSSGGQRVGSYEQYF	TGTCCCAGCAGTGGGGGGCAACGGGTGGGCTCCTACGAGCAGTACTTC
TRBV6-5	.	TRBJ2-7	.	CASSSETTPSYEQYF	TGTGCCAGCAGCTCGGAGACCACTCCCTCCTACGAGCAGTACTTC